One and the same sample provided the 30 T cell receptor beta chains below, sequenced in a study of a mutant IDH1 vaccine in newly diagnosed glioma. Antigens for these TCRs are unknown. As for time point: week 11, during vaccination. It was 300 ug of mutant IDH1 20-mer peptide that made up each vaccine dose, given with topical imiquimod. TCRdb's table, derived via immunoSEQ multiplex PCR, lists solely in-frame clones and lacks some. The sample has some 54,000 clones; 90% to 95% are singletons. The material was PBMCs, obtained from a glioma patient whose treatment included an IDH1 peptide vaccine. These receptors were taken from a man aged 45-60 years with glioma.

The rearrangement uses TRBV5-6 and TRBJ2-7, with D perhaps given as TRBD1 or TRBD2 (5 bases each). Germline-derived CDR1 and CDR2 are SGHDT and YYEEEE. The CDR3 is 16 residues long. Trimming took off 3 bases at V and 3 bases at J, with 19 bases between the two ends. DNA for the CDR3: TGTGCCAGCAGCTCACACCGGGACCTCTACCTCTACGAGCAGTACTTC. Translated: CASSSHRDLYLYEQYF.

This clone was counted between two and nine times. The rearrangement uses TRBV6-6 and TRBJ1-1, with 12 nucleotides matching TRBD1. The CDR3 consists of 13 residues. V trimming: 6 bases; J trimming: 11 bases; junction bases outside the gene matches: 7. CDR1 and CDR2 from the germline V gene are MNHNY and SVGAGI (reference sequence). In DNA, the CDR3 is TGTGCCAGCAGCCCGGGACAGGGGGCGACGGCTTTCTTT. This translates into CASSPGQGATAFF.

The V call is TRBV5-4, the J call TRBJ2-5; 9 nucleotides agree with TRBD1. Germline lookup yields CDR1 SGHNT and CDR2 YYREEE (reference sequence). The ends lost 0 bases at V and 1 base at J; junction bases unmatched: 1. The CDR3 spans 15 residues. The CDR3 coding sequence is TGTGCCAGCAGCTTGGTGGGACAGGGCCAAGAGACCCAGTACTTC. Its translation: CASSLVGQGQETQYF.

This clone appeared a single time. This chain links TRBV18 with TRBJ2-5; TRBD1 matches 11 bases. The ends lost 3 bases at V and 4 bases at J; junction bases unmatched: 4. Germline CDR1 and CDR2: KGHSH and LQKENI. This CDR3 spans 15 amino acids. The CDR3 bases are TGTGCCAGCTCACCCGGACAGGGGGCATCAGAGACCCAGTACTTC. This codes for CASSPGQGASETQYF. Supplemented by reference TRBV18 and TRBJ2-5, the full variable domain reads NAGVMQNPRHLVRRRGQEARLRCSPMKGHSHVYWYRQLPEEGLKFMVYLQKENIIDESGMPKERFSAEFPKEGPSILRIQQVVRGDSAAYFCASSPGQGASETQYFGPGTRLLVL.

The rearrangement links TRBV7-2 to TRBJ1-3; perhaps TRBD1 as D (5 bases). Germline V lookup: CDR1 SGHTA, CDR2 FQGNSA. The CDR3 is 14 amino acids. With 5 bases removed from V and 0 bases from J, the gap between germline ends came to 8 bases. The CDR3 sequence is CASSPQGSGNTIYF. The CDR3 DNA is TGTGCCAGCAGCCCTCAGGGCTCTGGAAACACCATATATTTT.

This clone showed up just once. The V call is TRBV5-1, the J call TRBJ2-5, with D maybe TRBD2 (6 bases). The CDR3 has 17 amino acids. Trimming stripped 4 bases from V and 5 bases from J, with 24 bases between. The germline gives CDR1 SGHRS, CDR2 YFSETQ. CDR3 sequence: CASSPGQPGLSMETQYF. The CDR3 coding sequence is TGCGCCAGCAGCCCTGGCCAGCCGGGACTTTCGATGGAGACCCAGTACTTC.

V gene TRBV2 combines with J gene TRBJ1-3; D is unclear. V lost 4 bases and J 0 bases, leaving 10 bases between the germline ends. CDR1 and CDR2 (germline): SNHLY, FYNNEI. CDR3 length: 15 amino acids. The CDR3 coding sequence is TGTGCCAGCAGTGCACACGGTCTCTCTGGAAACACCATATATTTT. Translation: CASSAHGLSGNTIYF. Filled out from reference TRBV2 and TRBJ1-3, the complete variable domain reads EPEVTQTPSHQVTQMGQEVILRCVPISNHLYFYWYRQILGQKVEFLVSFYNNEISEKSEIFDDQFSVERPDGSNFTLKIRSTKLEDSAMYFCASSAHGLSGNTIYFGEGSWLTVV.

The V gene is TRBV18, the J gene TRBJ2-7; 9 bases fit TRBD2. Trimming at V came to 5 bases and at J to 3 bases, leaving 8 bases not matched to a gene. Germline V gene data show CDR1 as KGHSH and CDR2 as LQKENI. The CDR3 totals 15 residues. The CDR3 DNA sequence: TGTGCCAGCTCATCAGGGACTAGCAGCAGCTACGAGCAGTACTTC. It yields the protein CASSSGTSSSYEQYF.

The rearrangement uses TRBV7-9 and TRBJ1-2; TRBD1 agrees at 10 bases. The germline gives CDR1 SEHNR, CDR2 FQNEAQ (reference sequence). The CDR3 spans 15 residues. Trimming took 4 bases from V and 4 from J; bases not matched to a gene: 6. CDR3 DNA: TGTGCCAGCAGCTCATCCAGGACAGGGGGCTATGGCTACACCTTC. Translating it yields CASSSSRTGGYGYTF.

The chain has TRBV7-3 and TRBJ2-6; no clear D. The CDR3 has 16 amino acids. V was clipped by 1 base and J by 1 base, with 8 bases between them. The V gene's germline CDR1 is SGHTA and CDR2 FQGTGA. Written as DNA, the CDR3 is TGTGCCAGCAGCTTAAGTCTGGGTTCTGGGGCCAACGTCCTGACTTTC. As protein: CASSLSLGSGANVLTF.

The chain employs TRBV5-5 and TRBJ2-1; weak D call: TRBD1 (5 bases). Looked up from germline, CDR1 is SGHKS and CDR2 is YYEKEE (reference sequence). The germline V and J ends were trimmed by 4 bases and 2 bases, with 10 bases remaining between them. The CDR3 totals 14 residues. This chain's CDR3 is CASSGRTTYNEQFF. In DNA form, the CDR3 reads TGTGCCAGCAGCGGACGGACAACCTACAATGAGCAGTTCTTC.

The chain is built from TRBV19 and TRBJ2-5; D may correspond to TRBD1 or TRBD2 (6 bases each). Between the trimmed V and J ends, which lost 10 bases and 0 bases, there was a span of 18 bases. CDR1 LNHDA and CDR2 SQIVND come from the germline V gene (reference sequence). This CDR3 region has 15 residues. This CDR3 reads CATRGGRGYQETQYF. As DNA, the CDR3 is TGTGCCACCAGAGGGGGGCGCGGGTACCAAGAGACCCAGTACTTC. The entire variable domain, with the rest obtained from reference TRBV19 and TRBJ2-5, is as follows: DGGITQSPKYLFRKEGQNVTLSCEQNLNHDAMYWYRQDPGQGLRLIYYSQIVNDFQKGDIAEGYSVSREKKESFPLTVTSAQKNPTAFYLCATRGGRGYQETQYFGPGTRLLVL.

The genes are TRBV19 and TRBJ1-6; 8 bases are shared with TRBD1. From germline, CDR1 is LNHDA and CDR2 SQIVND (reference sequence). Unmatched junction bases numbered 7, after V lost 6 bases and J lost 0 bases. The CDR3 totals 17 residues. The CDR3 DNA is TGTGCCAGTAGGACTTCGACAGGGGTCTCCTATAATTCACCCCTCCACTTT. It yields the protein CASRTSTGVSYNSPLHF.

CDR3 bases: TGCGCCAGCAGCTTGGCCTCGACAGGCGCATATGGCTACACCTTC. It specifies CASSLASTGAYGYTF. The V gene is TRBV5-1, the J gene TRBJ1-2; a weak D match, TRBD1 (6 bases). The germline CDR1 and CDR2 sequences are SGHRS and YFSETQ. Trimming stripped 0 bases from V and 5 bases from J, with 14 bases between. The CDR3 consists of 15 residues.

This clone appeared a few times. The V call is TRBV28, the J call TRBJ1-4; D uncertain. Germline V lookup: CDR1 MDHEN, CDR2 SYDVKM. V was clipped by 4 bases and J by 1 base, with 7 bases between them. The CDR3 covers 14 residues. The CDR3 nucleotides read TGTGCCAGCAGTTGGCGTCAAACTAATGAAAAACTGTTTTTT. Translation gives CASSWRQTNEKLFF.

The V and J genes are TRBV10-3 and TRBJ1-1, with 9 nucleotides matching TRBD1. CDR3 length: 14 amino acids. The ends lost 7 bases at V and 1 base at J; junction bases unmatched: 4. Germline CDR1 and CDR2: ENHRY and SYGVKD. The CDR3 coding sequence is TGTGCCATCACCCCGGGACAGGGGAACACTGAAGCTTTCTTT. Protein sequence: CAITPGQGNTEAFF.

The V gene is TRBV5-1, the J gene TRBJ2-5, with 14 bases aligning to TRBD2. Germline CDR1 and CDR2: SGHRS and YFSETQ. V was clipped by 0 bases and J by 5 bases; unmatched bases: 9. The CDR3 runs to 18 residues. CDR3 sequence: CASSLAGLAGATGETQYF. The CDR3 coding sequence is TGCGCCAGCAGCTTGGCGGGACTAGCGGGGGCCACCGGGGAGACCCAGTACTTC.

The chain is built from TRBV15 and TRBJ1-5; D ambiguous. Trimming stripped 1 base from V and 1 base from J, with 11 bases between. Germline lookup yields CDR1 LNHNV and CDR2 YYDKDF (reference sequence). The CDR3 has 16 residues. CDR3 sequence reads: CATSRVGGLSNQPQHF. The CDR3 region has the DNA TGTGCCACCAGCAGAGTGGGAGGCTTGAGCAATCAGCCCCAGCATTTT. Full variable domain (remainder filled in from reference TRBV15 and TRBJ1-5): DAMVIQNPRYQVTQFGKPVTLSCSQTLNHNVMYWYQQKSSQAPKLLFHYYDKDFNNEADTPDNFQSRRPNTSFCFLDIRSPGLGDTAMYLCATSRVGGLSNQPQHFGDGTRLSIL.

Remarks on this clone: Other nucleotide sequences from this sample produce the same CDR3. This rearrangement joins TRBV30 to TRBJ1-2, with D unresolved. Germline CDR1 is GTSNPN and CDR2 is SVGIG (reference sequence). The V end lost 3 bases, the J end lost 4 bases, and 3 bases lay between the germline ends. This CDR3 contains 10 residues. CDR3 protein: CAWRGYGYTF. The CDR3 DNA reads TGTGCCTGGAGGGGCTATGGCTACACCTTC.

This chain connects TRBV7-9 to TRBJ2-7; the D gene is possibly TRBD1 (6 bases). Germline V gene sequence: CDR1 SEHNR, CDR2 FQNEAQ (reference sequence). The CDR3 extends over 13 amino acids. Trimming removed 4 bases at V and 4 bases at J, with 11 bases between. The CDR3 protein is CASSSQGSYEQYF. Written as DNA, the CDR3 is TGTGCCAGCAGCTCACAGGGAAGTTACGAGCAGTACTTC.

This rearrangement joins TRBV7-8 to TRBJ2-5, with D unclear. The CDR3 covers 15 residues. Trimming stripped 0 bases from V and 1 base from J, with 9 bases between. Germline CDR1 reads SGHVS; CDR2 reads FQNEAQ. CDR3 DNA sequence: TGTGCCAGCAGCTTAGCCAGCAGGACCCAAGAGACCCAGTACTTC. This sequence encodes CASSLASRTQETQYF.

The chain uses TRBV30 and TRBJ2-6; D is uncertain. Germline V lookup: CDR1 GTSNPN, CDR2 SVGIG (reference sequence). The CDR3 sequence is 14 residues long. The V end was cut by 6 bases, the J end by 0 bases, with 9 bases between. The CDR3 DNA reads TGTGCCTGTAGGTTCAACTCTGGGGCCAACGTCCTGACTTTC. Residues: CACRFNSGANVLTF.

The sample holds one count of this clone. The chain joins TRBV30 to TRBJ2-3, with no clear D. This CDR3 has 11 amino acids. V lost 1 base, J lost 6 bases, and 5 bases lay in between. Germline values: CDR1 GTSNPN, CDR2 SVGIG (reference sequence). The CDR3 nucleotides read TGTGCCTGGAGTGCCGGGGATACGCAGTATTTT. Its translation: CAWSAGDTQYF.

The rearrangement joins TRBV30 to TRBJ2-5; 7 positions agree with TRBD1. Germline values: CDR1 GTSNPN, CDR2 SVGIG (reference sequence). J gave up 4 bases and V 5 bases, and 7 bases lay outside the gene matches. This CDR3 has 13 residues. CDR3 bases: TGTGCCTGGGGAAGGGACAGAACAGAGACCCAGTACTTC. Its translation: CAWGRDRTETQYF.

This clone was counted once. The chain uses TRBV27 and TRBJ1-2, with TRBD1 identical over 7 bases. CDR1 MNHEY and CDR2 SMNVEV come from the germline V gene (reference sequence). The V segment lost 5 bases and the J segment 5 bases; nucleotides outside the gene matches: 14. This CDR3 spans 16 amino acids. The DNA for the CDR3 is TGTGCCAGCAGTACCCTAACAGGGGCCAAACCTTATGGCTACACCTTC. Protein: CASSTLTGAKPYGYTF.

The V and J genes are TRBV7-8 and TRBJ1-5; D is possibly TRBD1 (5 bases). The CDR3 runs 15 residues. CDR1 and CDR2 from the germline V gene are SGHVS and FQNEAQ. Trimming left V 5 bases short and J 0 bases short, with 11 bases between. Here the CDR3 DNA reads TGTGCCAGCAGCCTGGGGCTATATAGCAATCAGCCCCAGCATTTT. Amino acid sequence: CASSLGLYSNQPQHF. The entire variable domain, with the rest obtained from reference TRBV7-8 and TRBJ1-5, is as follows: GAGVSQSPRYKVAKRGQDVALRCDPISGHVSLFWYQQALGQGPEFLTYFQNEAQLDKSGLPSDRFFAERPEGSVSTLKIQRTQQEDSAVYLCASSLGLYSNQPQHFGDGTRLSIL.

The V call is TRBV6-6, the J call TRBJ2-6; no reliable D call. This CDR3 spans 14 amino acids. Germline CDR1 MNHNY, CDR2 SVGAGI (reference sequence). Trimming cost V 2 bases and J 4 bases, with 6 bases left between them. CDR3 bases: TGTGCCAGCAGTTACGGGTCCGGGGCCAACGTCCTGACTTTC. Translated, it gives CASSYGSGANVLTF.

V gene TRBV9 combines with J gene TRBJ1-1, with unresolved D. The germline V gene encodes CDR1 SGDLS and CDR2 YYNGEE. The V end lost 4 bases, the J end lost 1 base, and 8 bases lay between the germline ends. CDR3 size: 13 residues. CDR3: CASSLWENTEAFF. The CDR3 nucleotides read TGTGCCAGCAGCCTATGGGAGAACACTGAAGCTTTCTTT. The full variable domain, its missing parts supplied by reference TRBV9 and TRBJ1-1, is DSGVTQTPKHLITATGQRVTLRCSPRSGDLSVYWYQQSLDQGLQFLIQYYNGEERAKGNILERFSAQQFPDLHSELNLSSLELGDSALYFCASSLWENTEAFFGQGTRLTVV.

The rearrangement uses TRBV2 and TRBJ1-1, with D unresolved. Trimming removed 1 base at V and 6 bases at J, with 21 bases between. The CDR3 extends over 17 amino acids. Looked up from germline, CDR1 is SNHLY and CDR2 is FYNNEI. The CDR3 protein is CASSEGGGRERPPEAFF. The DNA for the CDR3 is TGTGCCAGCAGTGAAGGGGGAGGCCGGGAGCGGCCCCCTGAAGCTTTCTTT.

The chain employs TRBV5-1 and TRBJ1-1; a possible D gene is TRBD1 (5 bases). Germline-derived CDR1 and CDR2 are SGHRS and YFSETQ. The ends were cut back, 2 bases at V and 5 bases at J, with 13 bases in the middle. The CDR3 has 14 residues. The CDR3 reads CASSFGGEGTEAFF. CDR3 nucleotide sequence: TGCGCCAGCAGCTTCGGAGGGGAGGGTACTGAAGCTTTCTTT. Filled out from reference TRBV5-1 and TRBJ1-1, the complete variable domain reads KAGVTQTPRYLIKTRGQQVTLSCSPISGHRSVSWYQQTPGQGLQFLFEYFSETQRNKGNFPGRFSGRQFSNSRSEMNVSTLELGDSALYLCASSFGGEGTEAFFGQGTRLTVV.